Presented here are 32 T cell receptor beta chains from one specimen sequenced in a study of blood T cells in healthy people across ages. It was with a sample-barcoded 5' primer and a J-beta primer mix that a second PCR of roughly 6 to 12 cycles was run. TCRdb re-derived calls from the 5' RACE reads in MiXCR, one entry per CDR3 protein. This sample has approximately 800,000 distinct CDR3 sequences; 20% to 30% occur once, and the top ten carry approximately 3.7%. The sample was also reused in another study, on T cells of mothers and their children.

Specimen: blood. The receptors derive from a boy between 10 and 17 years old in good health.

This clonotype was counted only a few times. The chain joins TRBV7-9 to TRBJ2-1; D ambiguous. The V gene's germline CDR1 is SEHNR and CDR2 FQNEAQ (reference sequence). The germline V and J ends were trimmed by 2 bases and 9 bases, with 8 bases remaining between them. CDR3 length: 12 amino acids. For the CDR3, the DNA is TGTGCCAGCAGCTTAAGTGAGACTGAGCAGTTCTTC. Encoded protein: CASSLSETEQFF.

The chain links TRBV28 to TRBJ2-3; D unclear. Germline CDR1 reads MDHEN; CDR2 reads SYDVKM. The CDR3 extends over 16 amino acids. V shed 1 base and J shed 3 bases, with 14 bases lying between them. CDR3 DNA sequence: TGTGCCAGCAGTTTATCCCAGGTGGGGAATACAGATACGCAGTATTTT. It yields the protein CASSLSQVGNTDTQYF.

This clonotype was picked up a small number of times. The V gene is TRBV29-1, the J gene TRBJ2-3; D might be TRBD2 (6 bases). Germline V lookup: CDR1 SQVTM, CDR2 ANQGSEA. This CDR3 is 15 amino acids long. V dropped 4 bases and J dropped 5 bases, with 19 bases sitting between them. The CDR3 loop is CSVGNIADRGDTQYF. The DNA of the CDR3 is TGCAGCGTTGGGAACATAGCGGACCGGGGAGATACGCAGTATTTT.

J is TRBJ1-4 and V is TRBV18; D not resolved. Germline loops: CDR1 KGHSH, CDR2 LQKENI. V lost 0 bases and J lost 3, with 2 bases in between. The length of the CDR3 is 13 residues. CDR3 sequence reads: CASSPPSNEKLFF. CDR3 sequence (DNA): TGTGCCAGCTCACCACCGTCTAATGAAAAACTGTTTTTT.

The chain joins TRBV20-1 to TRBJ2-7; D perhaps matches TRBD1 (5 bases). The CDR3 sequence is 15 residues long. Germline-derived CDR1 and CDR2 are DFQATT and SNEGSKA (reference sequence). V lost 3 bases and J lost 1, with 16 bases in between. Here the CDR3 reads CSASQTESYSYEQYF. DNA of the CDR3: TGCAGTGCTAGCCAGACAGAGTCGTATTCCTACGAGCAGTACTTC.

This clonotype has a count of ten or more. V usage is TRBV7-8 and J usage is TRBJ2-4; D gene unclear. The CDR3 spans 16 residues. V dropped 4 bases and J dropped 0 bases, with 13 bases sitting between them. Per germline, CDR1 SGHVS and CDR2 FQNEAQ. CDR3 loop: CASSSRLALAKNIQYF. The CDR3 DNA reads TGTGCCAGCAGCTCCAGACTTGCTCTAGCCAAAAACATTCAGTACTTC.

Comment on this clonotype: A read error may explain this, as a much larger clone is one base away. The chain combines TRBV27 with TRBJ2-5, with 8 bases matching TRBD1. Germline CDR1 is MNHEY and CDR2 is SMNVEV (reference sequence). CDR3 length: 13 amino acids. The chain's CDR3 is CASSLQGAYEQNF. The CDR3 coding sequence is TGTGCCAGCAGTTTACAGGGGGCCTACGAGCAGAACTTC.

The genes are TRBV7-9 and TRBJ2-7; 7 bases are a match to TRBD2. The DNA end favors TRBJ2-5, so the J call may be wrong. This CDR3 region has 15 residues. The germline V gene encodes CDR1 SEHNR and CDR2 FQNEAQ (reference sequence). As DNA, the CDR3 is TGTGCCAGCACCGGAGGGACTACCGGTAAAGAGACCCAGTACTTC. This gives the protein CASTGGTTGKETQYF.

This chain uses TRBV4-1 with TRBJ1-1; 7 bases agree with TRBD1. This CDR3 is 13 amino acids long. Germline CDR1 MGHRA, CDR2 YSYEKL. The V and J ends lost 2 bases and 11 bases, in that order; junction bases with no gene match: 8. Here the CDR3 DNA reads TGCGCCAGCAGCCAATTGAGACAGGGTGGGGCTTTCTTT. Protein: CASSQLRQGGAFF.

V is TRBV29-1 and J is TRBJ1-1; D is uncertain. In germline, CDR1 is SQVTM, CDR2 ANQGSEA. V lost 3 bases, J lost 2 bases, and 16 bases lay in between. The CDR3 is 15 residues long. The CDR3 nucleotides are TGCAGCGTTGACGCGTTCCGGCCAGGAAACACTGAAGCTTTCTTT. It yields the protein CSVDAFRPGNTEAFF.

The J gene is TRBJ1-2, the V gene TRBV6-2 or TRBV6-3; D might be TRBD1 (6 bases). The CDR3 contains 14 residues. The germline gives CDR1 MNHEY, CDR2 SVGEGT. The ends were cut back, 6 bases at V and 0 bases at J, with 11 bases in the middle. CDR3 protein: CASRPTGTNYGYTF. The DNA of the CDR3 is TGTGCCAGCAGACCTACAGGGACTAACTATGGCTACACCTTC.

Only a few counts were recorded for this clonotype. V usage is TRBV6-2 or TRBV6-3 and J usage is TRBJ2-7, with 11 bases fitting TRBD2. The germline gives CDR1 MNHEY, CDR2 SVGEGT. This CDR3 is built from 14 residues. The V gene end was trimmed by 4 bases and the J gene end by 3 bases; junction bases not matched to a gene: 2. CDR3 in amino acids: CASSSGLADYEQYF. CDR3 DNA sequence: TGTGCCAGCAGTTCGGGACTAGCGGACTACGAGCAGTACTTC.

Of note for this clonotype: Germline is not matched at one junction end, which may reflect a read error. V and J are TRBV6-2 or TRBV6-3 and TRBJ1-1, with a weak D call TRBD1 (5 bases). Germline values: CDR1 MNHEY, CDR2 SVGEGT. This CDR3 has 15 residues. In DNA form, the CDR3 reads TGTGCCAGCAGTCACGGGGGGGGATGGAACACTGGAGCTTTCTTT. It is translated as CASSHGGGWNTGAFF.

The V and J genes are TRBV2 and TRBJ2-3; D is uncertain. Germline CDR1 SNHLY, CDR2 FYNNEI. V lost 5 bases and J 4 bases, leaving 16 bases between the germline ends. There are 15 residues in the CDR3. The CDR3 nucleotides read TGTGCCAGCAGTACAAGAACCTCTAGGGCAGATACGCAGTATTTT. As protein: CASSTRTSRADTQYF.

The V call is TRBV14, the J call TRBJ1-1; D perhaps matches TRBD1 (5 bases). CDR1 and CDR2 (germline): SGHDN, FVKESK. Trimming took off 5 bases at V and 1 base at J, with 14 bases between the two ends. The CDR3 spans 15 residues. The CDR3 loop reads CASSRGGVKNTEAFF. The CDR3 DNA sequence: TGTGCCAGCAGCAGAGGAGGGGTAAAGAACACTGAAGCTTTCTTT. The whole variable domain, filled in from reference TRBV14 and TRBJ1-1, reads EAGVTQFPSHSVIEKGQTVTLRCDPISGHDNLYWYRRVMGKEIKFLLHFVKESKQDESGMPNNRFLAERTGGTYSTLKVQPAELEDSGVYFCASSRGGVKNTEAFFGQGTRLTVV.

The chain combines TRBV6-5 with TRBJ2-1; D may be TRBD1 or TRBD2 (5 bases each). The J call may be wrong; the DNA end is better matched by TRBJ2-7. Germline V gives CDR1 MNHEY, CDR2 SVGAGI. CDR3 length: 13 amino acids. CDR3 protein: CASSYDGAAEQYF. In DNA form, the CDR3 reads TGTGCCAGCAGTTACGACGGGGCAGCCGAGCAGTACTTC.

This chain connects TRBV29-1 to TRBJ2-5, with D maybe TRBD1 (6 bases). The germline CDR1 and CDR2 sequences are SQVTM and ANQGSEA. Trimming removed 6 bases at V and 5 bases at J, with 16 bases between. The CDR3 has 13 residues. CDR3 nucleotides: TGCAGCGTAAGACACAGGGTCGGCGAGACCCAGTACTTC. It specifies CSVRHRVGETQYF.

The chain carries TRBV7-2 and TRBJ2-4; 10 positions agree with TRBD1. TRBJ2-7 matches the DNA end more closely, so the J call is doubtful. The germline gives CDR1 SGHTA, CDR2 FQGNSA. CDR3 length: 15 residues. For the CDR3, the DNA is TGTGCCAGCAGCTCAGACAGGGGGCCATCCTACGAGCAGTACTTC. It yields the protein CASSSDRGPSYEQYF.

The J gene is TRBJ1-5, the V gene TRBV20-1; D gene unclear. Germline CDR1 is DFQATT and CDR2 is SNEGSKA (reference sequence). This CDR3 contains 12 residues. V shed 5 bases and J shed 1 base, with 6 bases lying between them. The CDR3 reads CSAQDSNQPQHF. Here the CDR3 DNA reads TGCAGTGCTCAGGACAGCAATCAGCCCCAGCATTTT.

There are a few counts of this clonotype. The gene calls are TRBV6-5 and TRBJ1-5; a possible D gene is TRBD1 (6 bases). Looked up from germline, CDR1 is MNHEY and CDR2 is SVGAGI. The CDR3 spans 13 residues. The V gene lost 6 bases and the J gene lost 3 bases, with 9 bases spanning the gap. CDR3 coding DNA: TGTGCCAGCAGAGGGGGATTCAATCAGCCCCAGCATTTT. This codes for CASRGGFNQPQHF.

This clonotype has a handful of counts. This chain uses TRBV6-6 with TRBJ2-1; TRBD2 matches 10 bases. Germline CDR1 is MNHNY and CDR2 is SVGAGI (reference sequence). The CDR3 runs 17 residues. V shed 0 bases and J 2 bases; nucleotides not matched to a gene: 4. In nucleotides, the CDR3 is TGTGCCAGCAGTTACTCGGGGCTAGCGGGAGCCTACAATGAGCAGTTCTTC. Protein product: CASSYSGLAGAYNEQFF.

This clonotype was seen a handful of times. The genes are TRBV19 and TRBJ1-4; tentatively, D is TRBD1 (5 bases). Germline CDR1 and CDR2: LNHDA and SQIVND (reference sequence). The CDR3 is 15 residues long. V was clipped by 3 bases and J by 8 bases, with 16 bases between them. The CDR3 nucleotides read TGTGCCAGTAGTATCGGAACAGGTGGGCGCGAAAAACTGTTTTTT. It yields the protein CASSIGTGGREKLFF.

CDR3 in amino acids: CASSLGTGGNEKLFF. Written as DNA, the CDR3 is TGTGCCAGCAGCCTGGGGACAGGGGGGAATGAAAAACTGTTTTTT. The V call is TRBV7-6, the J call TRBJ1-4, with 11 bases identical to TRBD1. In germline, CDR1 is SGHVS, CDR2 FNYEAQ. V trimming: 5 bases; J trimming: 5 bases; junction bases outside the gene matches: 4. CDR3 length: 15 residues.

The chain couples TRBV27 to TRBJ2-1, with D perhaps matching TRBD1 or TRBD2 (5 bases each). Near its end, the DNA agrees better with TRBJ2-7, so the J call may be wrong. This CDR3 is 14 amino acids long. Germline CDR1 MNHEY, CDR2 SMNVEV (reference sequence). The CDR3 bases are TGTGCCAGCAGTGACTGGGACGCAACGGGCGAGCAGTACTTC. This codes for CASSDWDATGEQYF.

This clonotype showed up just a few times. V gene TRBV29-1 combines with J gene TRBJ2-2; unclear D gene. The germline V gene encodes CDR1 SQVTM and CDR2 ANQGSEA. The CDR3 has 14 amino acids. Deletions cut 2 bases from V and 1 base from J, with 8 bases between. The CDR3 DNA is TGCAGCGTTGAAATGACTCAGAACACCGGGGAGCTGTTTTTT. Protein sequence: CSVEMTQNTGELFF.

This clonotype was observed a single time. V gene TRBV27 combines with J gene TRBJ2-5, with TRBD1 identical over 8 bases. This CDR3 has 13 residues. Germline CDR1 MNHEY, CDR2 SMNVEV (reference sequence). The J segment lost 5 bases and the V segment lost 5 bases, leaving 4 bases of the junction unmatched. The CDR3: CASSTDRVETQYF. CDR3 in DNA: TGTGCCAGCAGTACGGACAGGGTTGAGACCCAGTACTTC.

This chain links TRBV5-6 with TRBJ1-5, with 7 bases aligning to TRBD1. The germline V gene encodes CDR1 SGHDT and CDR2 YYEEEE. The J segment lost 2 bases and the V segment lost 4 bases, leaving 6 bases of the junction unmatched. CDR3 length equals 15 residues. CDR3 sequence reads: CASSGGGTGNQPQHF. The CDR3 region has the DNA TGTGCCAGCAGCGGAGGCGGGACAGGCAATCAGCCCCAGCATTTT.

V usage is TRBV7-9 and J usage is TRBJ2-5; TRBD1 might be the D (6 bases). Looked up from germline, CDR1 is SEHNR and CDR2 is FQNEAQ (reference sequence). The V gene lost 5 bases and the J gene lost 0 bases, with 13 bases spanning the gap. This CDR3 comprises 15 residues. The CDR3 loop reads CASSRAGQYQETQYF. CDR3 in DNA: TGTGCCAGCAGCCGAGCAGGACAGTACCAAGAGACCCAGTACTTC.

J is TRBJ2-5 and V is TRBV9, with 10 positions matching TRBD1. Germline assignment: CDR1 SGDLS and CDR2 YYNGEE. This CDR3 spans 16 amino acids. V gave up 4 bases and J gave up 4 bases; unmatched junction bases: 10. CDR3 loop: CASSPRDRGSVETQYF. The CDR3 nucleotides read TGTGCCAGCAGCCCTCGGGACAGGGGCTCCGTAGAGACCCAGTACTTC.

V and J are TRBV12-3 or TRBV12-4 and TRBJ2-5; D gene uncertain. The V end lost 3 bases, the J end lost 0 bases, and 8 bases lay between the germline ends. The CDR3 covers 14 residues. The CDR3 here is CASSFPQDQETQYF. The CDR3 DNA sequence: TGTGCCAGCAGTTTCCCGCAGGACCAAGAGACCCAGTACTTC.

This clonotype showed up just a few times. The chain is built from TRBV20-1 and TRBJ2-5; D is ambiguous. Germline values: CDR1 DFQATT, CDR2 SNEGSKA (reference sequence). V shed 3 bases and J shed 2 bases, with 10 bases lying between them. The CDR3 length is 13 residues. The CDR3 sequence: CSASPALQETQYF. The CDR3, as DNA: TGCAGTGCTAGTCCGGCTCTTCAAGAGACCCAGTACTTC.

The chain recombines TRBV20-1 with TRBJ2-5; TRBD2 is a possible D gene (5 bases). The end of the DNA is better explained by TRBJ2-7, so the J call may be wrong. Germline loops: CDR1 DFQATT, CDR2 SNEGSKA (reference sequence). CDR3 length equals 11 residues. The CDR3 loop is CSAVRGDEQYF. The CDR3 nucleotides are TGCAGTGCTGTACGGGGTGACGAGCAGTACTTC.